This T cell receptor (beta chain) was identified during a study of cytotoxic CD8 clonotypes in ibrutinib-treated CLL. Overall study findings and caveats: Elevated clonality accompanied ibrutinib response, with a return toward baseline values at progression. On treatment, the uncommon public clonotypes contracted or remained stable. Baseline clonality, higher than in age-matched healthy donors, tracked circulating CD8+ T-cell counts.

Around 2.2 micrograms of genomic DNA came from cryopreserved PBMCs for TCR beta libraries. CDR1 and CDR2 (germline): SGDLS, YYNGEE. The CDR3 is made up of 15 amino acids. Trimming left V 3 bases short and J 1 base short, with 8 bases between. Using immunoSEQ multiplex PCR, the repertoire was profiled, and TCRdb retains in-frame clones only, with some absent. Here the sample spans around 41,000 clones, under 80% being singletons. With respect to this clone: No antigen is known for it.

The sample consisted of PBMCs, taken at disease progression, from a patient treated with ibrutinib. This TCR derives from a human donor with chronic lymphocytic leukemia. V is TRBV9 and J is TRBJ2-6; the D is unclear. CDR3: CASSAPISGANVLTF. The CDR3 nucleotides read TGTGCCAGCAGCGCCCCTATTTCTGGGGCCAACGTCCTGACTTTC. The full variable domain, rest sourced from reference TRBV9 and TRBJ2-6, is DSGVTQTPKHLITATGQRVTLRCSPRSGDLSVYWYQQSLDQGLQFLIQYYNGEERAKGNILERFSAQQFPDLHSELNLSSLELGDSALYFCASSAPISGANVLTFGAGSRLTVL.